This T cell receptor beta chain emerged from a study of cytomegalovirus exposure and HLA in healthy donors. Germline V gene data show CDR1 as LNHDA and CDR2 as SQIVND (reference sequence). This CDR3 spans 16 amino acids. V gave up 3 bases and J gave up 2 bases; unmatched junction bases: 9. Primers included in the PCR were 60 Vbeta and 13 Jbeta primers. Profiled with immunoSEQ multiplex PCR; TCRdb holds only in-frame clones, not every one. The data show 65,000 to 95,000 clones, with around 79% seen just once and over 10% held by the top ten. Input material: PBMCs. The receptor comes from a human donor in good health. The chain is built from TRBV19 and TRBJ2-7; 8 positions match TRBD1. The DNA for the CDR3 is TGTGCCAGTAGTATCTCTAGGACAGGGCTCACCTACGAGCAGTACTTC. This translates into CASSISRTGLTYEQYF.